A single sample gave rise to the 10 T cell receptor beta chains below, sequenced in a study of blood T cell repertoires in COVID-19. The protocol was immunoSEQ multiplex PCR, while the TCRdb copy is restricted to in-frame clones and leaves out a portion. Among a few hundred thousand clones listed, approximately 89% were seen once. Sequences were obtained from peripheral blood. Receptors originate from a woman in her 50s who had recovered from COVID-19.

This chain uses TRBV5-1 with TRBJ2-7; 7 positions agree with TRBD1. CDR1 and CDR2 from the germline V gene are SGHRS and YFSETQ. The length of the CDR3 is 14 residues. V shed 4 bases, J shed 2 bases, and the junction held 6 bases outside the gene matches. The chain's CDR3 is CASSRDSLTYEQYF. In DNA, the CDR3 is TGCGCCAGCAGCCGGGACAGCTTGACCTACGAGCAGTACTTC.

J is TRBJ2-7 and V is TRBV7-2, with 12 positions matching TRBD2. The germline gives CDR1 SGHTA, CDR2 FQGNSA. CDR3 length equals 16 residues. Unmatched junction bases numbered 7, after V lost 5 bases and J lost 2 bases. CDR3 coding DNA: TGTGCCAGCAGCCTGTCCCCTAGCGGGGGGGCCTACGAGCAGTACTTC. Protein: CASSLSPSGGAYEQYF.

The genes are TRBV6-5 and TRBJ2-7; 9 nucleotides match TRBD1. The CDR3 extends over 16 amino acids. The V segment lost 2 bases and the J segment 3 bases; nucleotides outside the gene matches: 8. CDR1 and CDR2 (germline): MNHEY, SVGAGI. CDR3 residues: CASSYRNPGQGYEQYF. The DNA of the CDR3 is TGTGCCAGCAGTTACCGAAACCCGGGACAGGGCTACGAGCAGTACTTC.

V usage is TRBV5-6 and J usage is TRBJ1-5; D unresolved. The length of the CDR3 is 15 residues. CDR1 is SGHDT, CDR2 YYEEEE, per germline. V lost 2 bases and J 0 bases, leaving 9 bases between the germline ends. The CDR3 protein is CASSFSRASNQPQHF. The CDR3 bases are TGTGCCAGCAGCTTTTCCCGAGCTAGCAATCAGCCCCAGCATTTT.

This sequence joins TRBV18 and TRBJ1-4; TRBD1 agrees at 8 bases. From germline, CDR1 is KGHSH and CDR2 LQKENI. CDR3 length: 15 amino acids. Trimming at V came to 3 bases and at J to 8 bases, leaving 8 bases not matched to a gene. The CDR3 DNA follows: TGTGCCAGCTCACCTTCCTGGACAGGGCCCGAAAAACTGTTTTTT. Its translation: CASSPSWTGPEKLFF.

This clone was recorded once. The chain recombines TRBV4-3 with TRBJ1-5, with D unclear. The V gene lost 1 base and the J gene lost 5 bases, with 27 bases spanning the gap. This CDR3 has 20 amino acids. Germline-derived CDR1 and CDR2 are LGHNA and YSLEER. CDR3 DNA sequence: TGCGCCAGCAGCCAAGCGGGAGGCGGACGACCCTACTTTATCTATCAGCCCCAGCATTTT. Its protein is CASSQAGGGRPYFIYQPQHF.

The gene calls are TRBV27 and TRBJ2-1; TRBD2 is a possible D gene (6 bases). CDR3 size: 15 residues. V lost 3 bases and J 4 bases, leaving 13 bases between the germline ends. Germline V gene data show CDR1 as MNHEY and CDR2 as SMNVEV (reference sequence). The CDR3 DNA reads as TGTGCCAGCAGTTTTTTGGCGGGGTCTTACAATGAGCAGTTCTTC. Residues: CASSFLAGSYNEQFF.

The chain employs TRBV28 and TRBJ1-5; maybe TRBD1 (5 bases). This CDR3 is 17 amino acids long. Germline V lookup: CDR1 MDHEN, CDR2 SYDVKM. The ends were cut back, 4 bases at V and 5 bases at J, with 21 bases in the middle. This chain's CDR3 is CASSSPPGFGWDQPQHF. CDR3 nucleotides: TGTGCCAGCAGTTCACCCCCAGGGTTTGGGTGGGATCAGCCCCAGCATTTT.

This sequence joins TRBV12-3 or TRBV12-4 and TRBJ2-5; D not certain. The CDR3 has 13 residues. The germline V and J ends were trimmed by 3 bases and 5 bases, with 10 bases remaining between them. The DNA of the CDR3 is TGTGCCAGCAGTTTCTTCCCCGAGGAGACCCAGTACTTC. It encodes CASSFFPEETQYF.

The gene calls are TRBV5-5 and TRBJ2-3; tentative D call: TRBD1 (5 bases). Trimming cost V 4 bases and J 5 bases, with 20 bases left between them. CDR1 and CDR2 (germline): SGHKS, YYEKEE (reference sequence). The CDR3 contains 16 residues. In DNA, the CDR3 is TGTGCCAGCAGCCCTCAAGTAAGCAGGGTCGTAGATACGCAGTATTTT. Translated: CASSPQVSRVVDTQYF.